A selection of T cell receptor beta chains follows, all from one sample in a study of blood T cell repertoires in COVID-19. Sequenced by immunoSEQ multiplex PCR; TCRdb stores in-frame clones only, minus some. The profile covers 65,000 or so clones, with around 90% appearing a single time and around 10% taken by the ten largest. The sequencing sample was made of peripheral blood. Receptors originate from a human donor with acute or convalescent COVID-19. The donor label of this sample is uncertain. Both conserved end residues are part of each CDR3. The order of the fields is V gene, clone size, D gene, J gene, CDR3 protein, CDR3 DNA. D genes are given only for firm matches. Rows may omit the clone size; those that give it use once, few, many or a size class.

V gene: TRBV11-2
clone size: .
D gene: TRBD2
J gene: TRBJ2-5
CDR3 protein: CASSTSAGDQETQYF
CDR3 DNA: TGTGCCAGCAGCACCTCAGCGGGGGACCAAGAGACCCAGTACTTC

V gene: TRBV7-3
clone size: .
D gene: TRBD1
J gene: TRBJ2-7
CDR3 protein: CASSPQQGALYEQYF
CDR3 DNA: TGTGCCAGCAGCCCTCAACAGGGGGCGTTATACGAGCAGTACTTC

V gene: TRBV19
clone size: once
D gene: TRBD2
J gene: TRBJ2-1
CDR3 protein: CASSISSGGQSSYNEQFF
CDR3 DNA: TGTGCCAGTAGTATATCTAGCGGGGGGCAAAGCTCCTACAATGAGCAGTTCTTC

V gene: TRBV5-1
clone size: .
D gene: .
J gene: TRBJ2-7
CDR3 protein: CASSSVLTGEQYF
CDR3 DNA: TGCGCCAGCAGCTCAGTACTGACTGGAGAGCAGTACTTC

V gene: TRBV29-1
clone size: .
D gene: TRBD1
J gene: TRBJ1-2
CDR3 protein: CSANRGGGYTF
CDR3 DNA: TGCAGCGCCAACAGGGGAGGAGGCTACACCTTC

V gene: TRBV19
clone size: .
D gene: .
J gene: TRBJ1-5
CDR3 protein: CASSILSGIGNQPQHF
CDR3 DNA: TGTGCCAGTAGTATCCTATCAGGGATAGGCAATCAGCCCCAGCATTTT

V gene: TRBV6-1
clone size: .
D gene: .
J gene: TRBJ1-5
CDR3 protein: CASSEAWGGGNQPQHF
CDR3 DNA: TGTGCCAGCAGTGAAGCCTGGGGAGGAGGCAATCAGCCCCAGCATTTT

V gene: TRBV6-5
clone size: once
D gene: TRBD1
J gene: TRBJ2-1
CDR3 protein: CASRPRQGYNEQFF
CDR3 DNA: TGTGCCAGCAGACCTCGACAGGGTTACAATGAGCAGTTCTTC

V gene: TRBV19
clone size: .
D gene: TRBD1
J gene: TRBJ1-5
CDR3 protein: CASSAQGAKGPQHF
CDR3 DNA: TGTGCCAGTAGTGCCCAGGGGGCGAAAGGGCCCCAGCATTTT

V gene: TRBV27
clone size: .
D gene: .
J gene: TRBJ1-1
CDR3 protein: CASSLSSARDTLNTEAFF
CDR3 DNA: TGTGCCAGCAGTTTATCGAGCGCTCGGGACACCTTGAACACTGAAGCTTTCTTT

V gene: TRBV27
clone size: once
D gene: TRBD1
J gene: TRBJ1-5
CDR3 protein: CASSKTGGNQPQHF
CDR3 DNA: TGTGCCAGCAGCAAGACAGGGGGCAATCAGCCCCAGCATTTT

V gene: TRBV12-3/TRBV12-4
clone size: .
D gene: .
J gene: TRBJ1-1
CDR3 protein: CASSFSGYTEAFF
CDR3 DNA: TGTGCCAGCAGTTTCTCAGGGTATACTGAAGCTTTCTTT

V gene: TRBV24-1
clone size: .
D gene: .
J gene: TRBJ1-1
CDR3 protein: CATSDRGLSENTEAFF
CDR3 DNA: TGTGCCACCAGTGATCGAGGGTTGTCGGAGAACACTGAAGCTTTCTTT

V gene: TRBV11-3
clone size: .
D gene: TRBD1
J gene: TRBJ2-1
CDR3 protein: CASSLDWTGGSQQFF
CDR3 DNA: TGTGCCAGCAGCTTGGACTGGACAGGGGGAAGTCAGCAGTTCTTC

V gene: TRBV10-3
clone size: .
D gene: .
J gene: TRBJ1-2
CDR3 protein: CAISEDRSPGGYTF
CDR3 DNA: TGTGCCATCAGTGAAGACAGGTCCCCGGGGGGCTACACCTTC

V gene: TRBV25-1
clone size: once
D gene: .
J gene: TRBJ2-3
CDR3 protein: CASSESSPGGTDTQYF
CDR3 DNA: TGTGCCAGCAGTGAATCCTCACCGGGAGGCACAGATACGCAGTATTTT

V gene: TRBV15
clone size: once
D gene: .
J gene: TRBJ1-3
CDR3 protein: CATSRGTGYSGNTIYF
CDR3 DNA: TGTGCCACCAGCAGGGGTACAGGTTACTCTGGAAACACCATATATTTT

V gene: TRBV2
clone size: once
D gene: TRBD1
J gene: TRBJ1-4
CDR3 protein: CASSPDRGRSNEKLFF
CDR3 DNA: TGTGCCAGCAGCCCCGACAGGGGGCGATCTAATGAAAAACTGTTTTTT

V gene: TRBV7-2
clone size: .
D gene: TRBD1
J gene: TRBJ1-1
CDR3 protein: CASSRRDRGWRTEAFF
CDR3 DNA: TGTGCCAGCAGTCGCCGGGACAGGGGGTGGCGGACTGAAGCTTTCTTT